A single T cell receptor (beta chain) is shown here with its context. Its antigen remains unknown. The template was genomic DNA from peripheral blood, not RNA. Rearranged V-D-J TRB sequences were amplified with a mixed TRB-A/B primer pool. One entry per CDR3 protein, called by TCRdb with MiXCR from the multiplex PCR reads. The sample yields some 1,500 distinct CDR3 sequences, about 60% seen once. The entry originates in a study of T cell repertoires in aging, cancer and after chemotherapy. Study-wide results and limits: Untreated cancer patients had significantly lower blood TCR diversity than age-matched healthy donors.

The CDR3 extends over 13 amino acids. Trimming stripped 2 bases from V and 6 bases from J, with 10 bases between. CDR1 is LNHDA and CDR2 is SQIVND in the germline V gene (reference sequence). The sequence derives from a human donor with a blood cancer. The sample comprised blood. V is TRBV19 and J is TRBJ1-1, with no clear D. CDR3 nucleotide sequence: TGTGCCAGTAGTATAACGGTGAGCGCTGAAGCTTTCTTT. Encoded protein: CASSITVSAEAFF.